What follows is one T cell receptor (beta chain) and its context. Its antigen is undetermined. This record comes from a study of T cell responses to AZD1222 COVID-19 vaccine. The V gene's germline CDR1 is SEHNR and CDR2 FQNEAQ (reference sequence). The CDR3 length is 15 residues. The ends were cut back, 1 base at V and 7 bases at J, with 13 bases in the middle. Overall study findings and caveats: Samples come after the peak T cell response, not at day 14.

Repertoires were generated with immunoSEQ multiplex PCR, while TCRdb's copy carries only in-frame clones and drops some. The table shows roughly 190,000 clones, with approximately 92% occurring only once. The chain employs TRBV7-9 and TRBJ1-4; a possible D gene is TRBD1 (5 bases). The starting material was peripheral blood, obtained on day 0 of AZD1222 vaccination. The TCR was taken from an adult in good health. DNA for the CDR3: TGTGCCAGCAGCTTAGGGGGGGAGTTTTTTGAAAAACTGTTTTTT. It encodes CASSLGGEFFEKLFF.